This TCR beta chain was captured by sequencing in a study of T cell repertoires in ileal Crohn's disease. Germline-derived CDR1 and CDR2 are SGHTA and FQGTGA. This CDR3 is built from 13 residues. V was clipped by 3 bases and J by 9 bases; unmatched bases: 5. Sample time point: neoterminal ileum biopsy at postoperative endoscopy, about 6 months after surgery. The data were produced by immunoSEQ multiplex PCR, yet TCRdb's version contains in-frame clones alone and is incomplete. Among around 3,700 clones listed, about 70% were seen once. The chain links TRBV7-3 to TRBJ2-1; 7 nucleotides agree with TRBD2. The sample consisted of ileal tissue. The TCR comes from an adult with Crohn's disease. The CDR3 DNA is TGTGCCAGCAGCTTTGAACTAGCGAGTGAGCAGTTCTTC. Amino acid sequence: CASSFELASEQFF.